One and the same sample provided the 4 T cell receptor beta chains below, sequenced in a study of Ad26.COV2.S vaccination and SARS-CoV-2 variants. Regarding treatment: roughly 18 received Ad26.COV2.S at low or high dose, single or two shots; about 5 received placebo; per-sample allocation not given. Repertoires come from day 63 after the first vaccine or placebo injection. Clones were sequenced by immunoSEQ multiplex PCR, and TCRdb holds only the in-frame ones, with some missing. This table holds around 270,000 clones, roughly 85% found once. The material was peripheral blood, obtained in a trial of Ad26.COV2.S vaccine versus placebo. Receptor source: a person between 18 and 65 years old who received the Ad26.COV2.S COVID-19 vaccine or a placebo.

The chain has TRBV2 and TRBJ2-7, with 11 bases identical to TRBD2. Germline V gene data show CDR1 as SNHLY and CDR2 as FYNNEI. The V and J ends lost 7 bases and 7 bases, in that order; junction bases with no gene match: 9. The CDR3 extends over 14 amino acids. The CDR3 nucleotides read TGTGCCAGCAAGGCTAGCGGGGGGTATGGGGAGCAGTACTTC. It translates to CASKASGGYGEQYF.

A remark on this clone: One end of the junction is discordant with germline, which a read error may explain. The rearrangement uses TRBV11-1 and TRBJ2-7, with 7 bases that match TRBD1. This CDR3 has 16 residues. Germline V gives CDR1 SGHAT, CDR2 FQDESV (reference sequence). The CDR3 bases are TGTGCCAGCAGCTCCGGGCCCGACAGGGTGAGGGCTTTGCCGGACTTC. Encoded protein: CASSSGPDRVRALPDF.

This chain connects TRBV2 to TRBJ2-7; D possibly corresponds to TRBD1 (6 bases). Trimming removed 4 bases from V and 4 bases from J, with 8 bases in between. The CDR3 totals 12 residues. Per the germline V gene, CDR1 is SNHLY and CDR2 is FYNNEI. CDR3 nucleotide sequence: TGTGCCAGCAGTGGAACAGGGTACGAGCAGTACTTC. This gives the protein CASSGTGYEQYF.

This chain uses TRBV7-2 with TRBJ2-2; D not resolved. Germline CDR1 reads SGHTA; CDR2 reads FQGNSA. The CDR3 is 14 residues long. V was shortened by 7 bases and J by 6 bases, with 15 bases between the two germline ends. This CDR3 is CASTHRIKAGELFF. CDR3 sequence (DNA): TGTGCCAGCACCCATCGAATTAAAGCCGGGGAGCTGTTTTTT. The full variable domain, with the rest looked up from reference TRBV7-2 and TRBJ2-2, is GAGVSQSPSNKVTEKGKDVELRCDPISGHTALYWYRQSLGQGLEFLIYFQGNSAPDKSGLPSDRFSAERTGGSVSTLTIQRTQQEDSAVYLCASTHRIKAGELFFGEGSRLTVL.